This T cell receptor beta chain came from a study of T cell changes during pregnancy in multiple sclerosis (dated by TCRdb to about 2019). With regard to the full study: The study looked at changes in the T cell repertoire across pregnancy in women with multiple sclerosis.

The CDR3, cysteine through phenylalanine, is 14 amino acids long. This entry keeps only the CDR3 DNA: 42 bases, framed from base 1. Sequences SGHNT (CDR1) and YYREEE (CDR2) are obtained from the germline V gene (reference sequence). Cut back by 4 bases and 1 base, the V and J ends lie 9 bases apart. The method was the immunoSEQ multiplex PCR assay. The table comes from immuneACCESS by way of TCRdb, which keeps in-frame sequences with V and J called. Part of the clones is missing from these tables; in studies checked, under half for an unresolved V gene and the rest for unknown reasons. The sample table records about 59,000 clones; roughly 89% of these occur just once. The biggest ten clones account for about 5.2% of the sample. With regard to this clone: Its antigen is unknown. No base quality information exists; no much larger clone differs at one position.

This receptor chain uses TRBV5-4 and TRBJ2-1; TRBD1 is possibly the D segment (5 matching bases). The sequencing sample was made of peripheral blood from another person, used as feeder cells. This TCR came from a human donor whose cells served as feeder cells for cultures in a pregnancy study. The nucleotides are TGTGCCAGCAGCCAAGACAGATCCTACAATGAGCAGTTCTTC. Translated, this is CASSQDRSYNEQFF.